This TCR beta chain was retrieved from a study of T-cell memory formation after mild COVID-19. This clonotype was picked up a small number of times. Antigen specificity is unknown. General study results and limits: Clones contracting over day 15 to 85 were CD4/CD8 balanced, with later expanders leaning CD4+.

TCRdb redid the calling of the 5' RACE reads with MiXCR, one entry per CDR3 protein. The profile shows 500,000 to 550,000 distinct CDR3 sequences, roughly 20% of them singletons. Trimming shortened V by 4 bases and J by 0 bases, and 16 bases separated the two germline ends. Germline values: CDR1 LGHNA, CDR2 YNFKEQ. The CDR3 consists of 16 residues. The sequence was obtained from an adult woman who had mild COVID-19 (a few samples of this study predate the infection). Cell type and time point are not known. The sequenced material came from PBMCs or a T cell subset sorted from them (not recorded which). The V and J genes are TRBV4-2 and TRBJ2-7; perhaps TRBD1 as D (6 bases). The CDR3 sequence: CASSLRTEGTSYEQYF. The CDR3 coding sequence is TGTGCCAGCAGCCTTCGGACAGAGGGCACCTCCTACGAGCAGTACTTC.